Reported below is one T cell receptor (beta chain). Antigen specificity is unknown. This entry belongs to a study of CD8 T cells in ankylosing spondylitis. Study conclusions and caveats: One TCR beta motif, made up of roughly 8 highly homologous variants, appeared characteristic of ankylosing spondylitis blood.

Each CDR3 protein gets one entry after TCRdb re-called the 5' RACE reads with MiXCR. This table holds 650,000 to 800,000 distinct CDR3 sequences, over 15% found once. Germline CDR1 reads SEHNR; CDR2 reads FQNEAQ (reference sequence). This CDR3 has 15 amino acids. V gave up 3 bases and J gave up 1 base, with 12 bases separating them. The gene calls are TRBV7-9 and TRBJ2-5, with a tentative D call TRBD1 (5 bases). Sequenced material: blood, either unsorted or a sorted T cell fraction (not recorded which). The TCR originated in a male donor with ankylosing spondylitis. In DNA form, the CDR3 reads TGTGCCAGCAGCTTCGTCAGGGCCCTCCAAGAGACCCAGTACTTC. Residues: CASSFVRALQETQYF.